Shown below are 30 T cell receptor beta chains from a single sample sequenced in a study of Tregs in tolerant kidney transplant recipients. Sequencing used immunoSEQ multiplex PCR; TCRdb keeps in-frame clones, though not all of them. The table records roughly 69,000 clones, roughly nine tenths of them present only once. This sample comprised CD4+ T cells from blood, obtained before the transplant. Receptors originate from a human donor who received a combined kidney and bone marrow transplant.

The chain carries TRBV6-5 and TRBJ2-5; 9 nucleotides agree with TRBD2. V gave up 7 bases and J gave up 5 bases; unmatched junction bases: 11. This CDR3 is 15 amino acids long. Germline V gene sequence: CDR1 MNHEY, CDR2 SVGAGI. Here the CDR3 DNA reads TGTGCCAGCACCCCCATAGCGGGAGTGGTGGAGACCCAGTACTTC. Amino acids: CASTPIAGVVETQYF.

V and J are TRBV30 and TRBJ2-7, with a possible D match to TRBD1 (6 bases). V lost 4 bases to trimming and J lost 2 bases, with 24 bases between them. CDR1 GTSNPN and CDR2 SVGIG come from the germline V gene (reference sequence). The CDR3 sequence is 17 residues long. The CDR3: CAWNPGQVQGIPYEQYF. The CDR3 DNA reads TGTGCCTGGAATCCCGGCCAAGTACAGGGTATCCCCTACGAGCAGTACTTC.

The gene calls are TRBV29-1 and TRBJ2-7, with 9 bases matching TRBD1. This CDR3 region has 16 residues. CDR1 and CDR2 (germline): SQVTM, ANQGSEA. V gave up 1 base and J gave up 3 bases; unmatched junction bases: 10. The CDR3 protein is CSVEGGTGSADYEQYF. The CDR3 nucleotides are TGCAGCGTTGAAGGTGGGACAGGGTCTGCCGACTACGAGCAGTACTTC.

This clone has a handful of counts. The CDR3 nucleotides are TGTGCCAGTAGGGTTGGACAGGGGAACGATGGCTACACCTTC. It specifies CASRVGQGNDGYTF. The chain employs TRBV19 and TRBJ1-2; TRBD1 matches at 9 bases. CDR3 length equals 14 residues. Germline CDR1 is LNHDA and CDR2 is SQIVND (reference sequence). Trimming removed 6 bases from V and 6 bases from J; junction bases left unmatched: 8.

DNA for the CDR3: TGTGCCAGCACCCGACAGGGGGGGAACACTGAAGCTTTCTTT. Encoded protein: CASTRQGGNTEAFF. The chain carries TRBV6-1 and TRBJ1-1, with 9 bases identical to TRBD1. The trim removed 7 bases at V and 1 base at J, leaving 4 bases unmatched. This CDR3 has 14 residues. Looked up from germline, CDR1 is MNHNS and CDR2 is SASEGT.

This clone is categorized as medium-sized. The chain recombines TRBV14 with TRBJ2-3; D is undetermined. V lost 5 bases, J lost 0 bases, and 15 bases lay in between. CDR3 length: 16 residues. CDR1 SGHDN and CDR2 FVKESK come from the germline V gene. The CDR3, as DNA: TGTGCCAGCAGCACTCAAGAAATCTCAAGCACAGATACGCAGTATTTT. This codes for CASSTQEISSTDTQYF.

This chain connects TRBV5-6 to TRBJ2-6; TRBD1 aligns across 11 bases. Germline V gene sequence: CDR1 SGHDT, CDR2 YYEEEE. The CDR3 has 17 residues. V was pared by 4 bases and J by 2 bases, with 5 bases of the junction left unmatched. The CDR3 nucleotides read TGTGCCAGCAGCCGGGACAGGGGGAGTACTGGGGCCAACGTCCTGACTTTC. The encoded protein is CASSRDRGSTGANVLTF.

The chain has TRBV15 and TRBJ1-5; maybe TRBD1 (5 bases). Trimming left V 3 bases short and J 5 bases short, with 11 bases between. Germline V gene sequence: CDR1 LNHNV, CDR2 YYDKDF (reference sequence). This CDR3 is built from 14 residues. CDR3 residues: CATSRGGVDQPQHF. CDR3 nucleotide sequence: TGTGCCACCAGCAGGGGGGGGGTGGATCAGCCCCAGCATTTT.

The V gene is TRBV10-3, the J gene TRBJ2-7, with a tentative D call TRBD1 (6 bases). Trimming removed 6 bases from V and 2 bases from J, with 14 bases in between. The germline CDR1 and CDR2 sequences are ENHRY and SYGVKD. This CDR3 has 14 amino acids. The CDR3 sequence is CAIRKQGSTYEQYF. The CDR3 DNA follows: TGTGCCATCAGAAAGCAGGGGTCAACCTACGAGCAGTACTTC.

The chain links TRBV28 to TRBJ2-7; 9 nucleotides match TRBD1. Trimming cost V 7 bases and J 6 bases; bases outside gene matches: 10. This CDR3 is built from 14 residues. Germline V gene lookup returns CDR1 MDHEN and CDR2 SYDVKM. The CDR3 region has the DNA TGTGCCAGCAACCTAGGGACAGGGAGAAGCGAGCAGTACTTC. It yields the protein CASNLGTGRSEQYF. Together with reference TRBV28 and TRBJ2-7, the CDR3 gives the full variable domain: DVKVTQSSRYLVKRTGEKVFLECVQDMDHENMFWYRQDPGLGLRLIYFSYDVKMKEKGDIPEGYSVSREKKERFSLILESASTNQTSMYLCASNLGTGRSEQYFGPGTRLTVT.

This clone appeared a single time. The rearrangement joins TRBV7-9 to TRBJ2-7; TRBD1 matches at 9 bases. Germline V lookup: CDR1 SEHNR, CDR2 FQNEAQ (reference sequence). V was clipped by 4 bases and J by 6 bases; unmatched bases: 4. This CDR3 is built from 13 residues. CDR3 loop: CASSSGTGREQYF. CDR3 DNA: TGTGCCAGCAGCTCTGGGACAGGGCGCGAGCAGTACTTC.

The rearrangement links TRBV27 to TRBJ2-2; TRBD2 is a possible D gene (5 bases). Per the germline V gene, CDR1 is MNHEY and CDR2 is SMNVEV (reference sequence). Trimming shortened V by 5 bases and J by 6 bases, and 13 bases separated the two germline ends. This CDR3 comprises 14 residues. CDR3 nucleotide sequence: TGTGCCAGCAGTCGTGGGAGAAGCGCCGGGGAGCTGTTTTTT. Its translation: CASSRGRSAGELFF.

Note on this clone: Other nucleotide sequences in the sample specify the same CDR3. The chain uses TRBV27 and TRBJ2-7; D is possibly TRBD2 (6 bases). Between the trimmed V and J ends, which lost 2 bases and 2 bases, there was a span of 7 bases. The CDR3 covers 13 residues. Germline V lookup: CDR1 MNHEY, CDR2 SMNVEV (reference sequence). CDR3 amino acids: CASSLAGTYEQYF. In DNA form, the CDR3 reads TGTGCCAGCAGTTTAGCGGGGACCTACGAGCAGTACTTC.

The chain combines TRBV4-3 with TRBJ1-1, with 7 bases lining up with TRBD1. J lost 1 base, V lost 2 bases, and 7 bases had no gene match. The CDR3 contains 16 residues. Germline CDR1 LGHNA, CDR2 YSLEER. DNA of the CDR3: TGCGCCAGCAGCCAACAGGGGGGAACCAAGAACACTGAAGCTTTCTTT. Its protein product is CASSQQGGTKNTEAFF.

The chain couples TRBV28 to TRBJ1-1; 7 bases are shared with TRBD1. The CDR3 runs 14 residues. J gave up 4 bases and V 6 bases, and 8 bases lay outside the gene matches. Per germline, CDR1 MDHEN and CDR2 SYDVKM. The CDR3 DNA follows: TGTGCCAGCAGCCCAGGAGGGACAGTCACTGAAGCTTTCTTT. Protein product: CASSPGGTVTEAFF.

The rearrangement joins TRBV5-5 to TRBJ2-3; 7 bases map to TRBD1. Germline loops: CDR1 SGHKS, CDR2 YYEKEE (reference sequence). The V segment lost 4 bases and the J segment 4 bases; nucleotides outside the gene matches: 9. This CDR3 region has 15 residues. This chain's CDR3 is CASSLVGQGADTQYF. In DNA form, the CDR3 reads TGTGCCAGCAGCCTTGTAGGGCAGGGGGCAGATACGCAGTATTTT.

V is TRBV5-1 and J is TRBJ2-7, with 7 nucleotides matching TRBD2. Germline V gene sequence: CDR1 SGHRS, CDR2 YFSETQ. This CDR3 contains 15 residues. Unmatched junction bases numbered 13, after V lost 4 bases and J lost 6 bases. The DNA of the CDR3 is TGCGCCAGCAGCCCCACAGCGGGGTCTACATCCGAGCAGTACTTC. Its translation: CASSPTAGSTSEQYF.

This clone was seen a few times. The chain has TRBV5-1 and TRBJ2-7; D not certain. This CDR3 has 11 amino acids. The V end was cut by 4 bases, the J end by 6 bases, with 8 bases between. The germline gives CDR1 SGHRS, CDR2 YFSETQ. The CDR3 DNA reads as TGCGCCAGCAGCAGGAGTGGCGAGCAGTACTTC. The encoded protein is CASSRSGEQYF.

This rearrangement joins TRBV30 to TRBJ1-5, with a tentative D call TRBD1 (5 bases). The CDR3 spans 14 residues. V lost 0 bases and J 7 bases, leaving 13 bases between the germline ends. In germline, CDR1 is GTSNPN, CDR2 SVGIG (reference sequence). The CDR3, as DNA: TGTGCCTGGAGTGTATTCGGGGGAGGGCAGCCCCAGCATTTT. It is translated as CAWSVFGGGQPQHF.

V and J are TRBV28 and TRBJ2-3; 7 positions agree with TRBD1. Looked up from germline, CDR1 is MDHEN and CDR2 is SYDVKM. The length of the CDR3 is 14 residues. With V trimmed by 6 bases and J by 1 base, 4 bases remained unmatched. The CDR3 bases are TGTGCCAGCAGAGATGGACAGGGCACAGATACGCAGTATTTT. It encodes CASRDGQGTDTQYF.

The chain carries TRBV9 and TRBJ2-4, with 10 bases aligning to TRBD2. Trimming at V came to 2 bases and at J to 8 bases, leaving 16 bases not matched to a gene. The germline gives CDR1 SGDLS, CDR2 YYNGEE. The length of the CDR3 is 18 residues. The CDR3 DNA reads TGTGCCAGCAGCGTCGGGGCTAGCGGGAGCATCGGGATAGACATTCAGTACTTC. It is translated as CASSVGASGSIGIDIQYF.

The rearrangement uses TRBV5-4 and TRBJ1-1; possibly TRBD1 for D (5 bases). The germline V gene encodes CDR1 SGHNT and CDR2 YYREEE (reference sequence). V lost 2 bases to trimming and J lost 0 bases, with 8 bases between them. CDR3 length: 14 amino acids. The CDR3 reads CASSLARVNTEAFF. DNA of the CDR3: TGTGCCAGCAGCTTAGCCAGGGTGAACACTGAAGCTTTCTTT.

In DNA form, the CDR3 reads TGTGCCAGCAGTCCGGGACTAGCGGGAGGGAAGTTCGAGCAGTACTTC. It yields the protein CASSPGLAGGKFEQYF. V is TRBV2 and J is TRBJ2-7, with 16 nucleotides matching TRBD2. J was trimmed by 6 bases and V by 5 bases; bases with no gene match: 7. The germline V gene encodes CDR1 SNHLY and CDR2 FYNNEI. The length of the CDR3 is 16 residues.

This rearrangement joins TRBV5-1 to TRBJ1-1; TRBD1 agrees at 9 bases. V dropped 0 bases and J dropped 8; count of bases not matched to a gene: 11. The CDR3 length is 16 residues. Per the germline V gene, CDR1 is SGHRS and CDR2 is YFSETQ. The CDR3 DNA sequence: TGCGCCAGCAGCTTGGCCGAACAGGGGGCGGAAGGCGAAGCTTTCTTT. Amino acid sequence: CASSLAEQGAEGEAFF.

Only one count was recorded for this clone. The rearrangement links TRBV18 to TRBJ2-2; 12 nucleotides agree with TRBD1. CDR3 length: 16 amino acids. Germline loops: CDR1 KGHSH, CDR2 LQKENI. J gave up 5 bases and V 1 base, and 2 bases lay outside the gene matches. The CDR3 sequence is CASSPLGQGATGELFF. The DNA of the CDR3 is TGTGCCAGCTCACCACTGGGACAGGGGGCGACCGGGGAGCTGTTTTTT.

The chain joins TRBV28 to TRBJ2-7; D not resolved. The germline gives CDR1 MDHEN, CDR2 SYDVKM. The CDR3 contains 11 residues. The V end lost 5 bases, the J end lost 5 bases, and 7 bases lay between the germline ends. DNA for the CDR3: TGTGCCAGCAGTATCCGGGACGAGCAGTACTTC. This sequence encodes CASSIRDEQYF.

V usage is TRBV19 and J usage is TRBJ2-2; D is unresolved. Germline loops: CDR1 LNHDA, CDR2 SQIVND (reference sequence). Deletions cut 1 base from V and 0 bases from J, with 3 bases between. The CDR3 is made up of 14 amino acids. The CDR3 here is CASSIASNTGELFF. CDR3 nucleotides: TGTGCCAGTAGTATAGCGTCGAACACCGGGGAGCTGTTTTTT.

The chain uses TRBV2 and TRBJ2-1, with TRBD2 as a possible D gene (6 bases). CDR1 is SNHLY, CDR2 FYNNEI, per germline. The CDR3 has 16 residues. V was trimmed by 4 bases and J by 1 base, leaving 14 bases between them. CDR3 sequence reads: CASSGLTSLSYNEQFF. The DNA for the CDR3 is TGTGCCAGCAGTGGGTTGACTAGTCTTTCCTACAATGAGCAGTTCTTC.

The chain has TRBV5-1 and TRBJ2-3; D not certain. The CDR3 is made up of 12 amino acids. Trimming took 4 bases from V and 4 from J, leaving 7 bases between them. The germline V gene has CDR1 SGHRS and CDR2 YFSETQ. The CDR3 bases are TGCGCCAGCAGCGCTAGAGCAGATACGCAGTATTTT. It specifies CASSARADTQYF.

J is TRBJ2-7 and V is TRBV29-1, with TRBD2 matching 10 bases. Germline V gene lookup returns CDR1 SQVTM and CDR2 ANQGSEA. The V segment lost 5 bases and the J segment 5 bases; nucleotides outside the gene matches: 12. The CDR3 contains 15 residues. The CDR3 sequence: CSVSVPSGSIDEQYF. The CDR3 DNA reads as TGCAGCGTTTCGGTTCCTAGCGGGAGCATCGACGAGCAGTACTTC.